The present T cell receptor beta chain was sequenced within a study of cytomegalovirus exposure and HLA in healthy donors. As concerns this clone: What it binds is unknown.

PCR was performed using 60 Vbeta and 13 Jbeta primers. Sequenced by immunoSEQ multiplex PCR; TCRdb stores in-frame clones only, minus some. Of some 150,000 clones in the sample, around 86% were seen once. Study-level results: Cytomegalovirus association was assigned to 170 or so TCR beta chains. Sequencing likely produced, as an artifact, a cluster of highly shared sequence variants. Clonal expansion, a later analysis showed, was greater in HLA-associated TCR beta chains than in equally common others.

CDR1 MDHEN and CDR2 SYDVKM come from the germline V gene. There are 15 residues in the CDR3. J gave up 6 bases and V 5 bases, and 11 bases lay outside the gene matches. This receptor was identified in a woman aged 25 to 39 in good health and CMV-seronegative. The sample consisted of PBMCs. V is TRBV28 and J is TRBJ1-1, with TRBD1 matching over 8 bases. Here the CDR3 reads CASSTPPRGPSEAFF. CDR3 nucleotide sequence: TGTGCCAGCAGTACCCCCCCCAGGGGGCCCTCTGAAGCTTTCTTT.